These 14 T cell receptor beta chains came from one sample sequenced in a study of blood T cell repertoires in COVID-19. Clones were read by immunoSEQ multiplex PCR, and TCRdb kept only the in-frame ones, dropping some. Seen here are around 250,000 clones, around 88% observed once, and the top ten hold more than 0.95%. The sequenced sample consisted of PBMCs or T cells enriched from blood (not recorded which). The receptors stem from a woman between 35 and 50 years old with acute COVID-19.

This sequence joins TRBV7-9 and TRBJ1-4; D is perhaps TRBD1 (5 bases). This CDR3 has 19 residues. Trimming removed 2 bases at V and 2 bases at J, with 21 bases between. CDR1 is SEHNR and CDR2 is FQNEAQ in the germline V gene (reference sequence). CDR3 protein: CASSLPRIGGGATNEKLFF. The CDR3 region has the DNA TGTGCCAGCAGCTTACCCCGCATCGGGGGAGGCGCGACTAATGAAAAACTGTTTTTT.

The chain is built from TRBV5-4 and TRBJ1-4; TRBD1 matches at 9 bases. Germline CDR1 is SGHNT and CDR2 is YYREEE (reference sequence). The ends lost 1 base at V and 6 bases at J; junction bases unmatched: 1. This CDR3 spans 14 amino acids. The CDR3 region has the DNA TGTGCCAGCAGCTTGACAGGGGGCGATGAAAAACTGTTTTTT. Protein: CASSLTGGDEKLFF. Full variable domain (remainder filled in from reference TRBV5-4 and TRBJ1-4): ETGVTQSPTHLIKTRGQQVTLRCSSQSGHNTVSWYQQALGQGPQFIFQYYREEENGRGNFPPRFSGLQFPNYSSELNVNALELDDSALYLCASSLTGGDEKLFFGSGTQLSVL.

The chain joins TRBV18 to TRBJ2-5, with unresolved D. The CDR3 sequence is 13 residues long. Trimming took 2 bases from V and 5 from J, leaving 9 bases between them. Germline V gene sequence: CDR1 KGHSH, CDR2 LQKENI. The CDR3 reads CASSPFTAETQYF. The CDR3 DNA is TGTGCCAGCTCACCATTTACTGCCGAGACCCAGTACTTC.

The chain uses TRBV15 and TRBJ2-5; no reliable D call. Germline V gene sequence: CDR1 LNHNV, CDR2 YYDKDF (reference sequence). With 3 bases removed from V and 5 bases from J, the gap between germline ends came to 10 bases. The CDR3 extends over 13 amino acids. The CDR3, as DNA: TGTGCCACCAGCAGCCAGAATCGCGAGACCCAGTACTTC. Amino acid sequence: CATSSQNRETQYF.

The V call is TRBV9, the J call TRBJ2-5, with D possibly matching TRBD2 (6 bases). The germline V gene has CDR1 SGDLS and CDR2 YYNGEE. The CDR3 runs to 14 residues. Trimming cost V 2 bases and J 2 bases, with 10 bases left between them. The CDR3 region has the DNA TGTGCCAGCAGCGTCCGGGACTCACAAGAGACCCAGTACTTC. Translation: CASSVRDSQETQYF.

CDR3 sequence (DNA): TGTGCCAGCAGCCGACCCAGGGGGAAGGAGGGCTACACCTTC. Its protein product is CASSRPRGKEGYTF. The gene calls are TRBV7-9 and TRBJ1-2; 7 nucleotides align to TRBD1. V was clipped by 5 bases and J by 8 bases; unmatched bases: 11. The germline V gene encodes CDR1 SEHNR and CDR2 FQNEAQ (reference sequence). CDR3 length: 14 amino acids.

The count of this clone is one. The chain recombines TRBV6-5 with TRBJ1-2, with TRBD1 identical over 7 bases. V gave up 4 bases and J gave up 9 bases; unmatched junction bases: 8. The germline CDR1 and CDR2 sequences are MNHEY and SVGAGI. This CDR3 region has 13 residues. Here the CDR3 DNA reads TGTGCCAGCAGTTGGGGACAGATTGCCAGCTACACCTTC. Its translation: CASSWGQIASYTF.

The CDR3 sequence: CASSEKAGTYEQYF. For the CDR3, the DNA is TGTGCCAGCAGCGAGAAAGCGGGTACCTACGAGCAGTACTTC. The rearrangement joins TRBV5-5 to TRBJ2-7; TRBD2 might be the D (6 bases). Looked up from germline, CDR1 is SGHKS and CDR2 is YYEKEE (reference sequence). V lost 4 bases to trimming and J lost 2 bases, with 13 bases between them. The CDR3 has 14 amino acids.

The chain links TRBV7-2 to TRBJ1-5; D unresolved. The CDR3 length is 16 residues. V was pared by 1 base and J by 7 bases, with 17 bases between. CDR1 and CDR2 (germline): SGHTA, FQGNSA. DNA of the CDR3: TGTGCCAGCAGCTTAGGGAAGGAGGCGGCAGGCCAGCCCCAGCATTTT. Its protein product is CASSLGKEAAGQPQHF. Variable domain in full (rest from reference TRBV7-2 and TRBJ1-5): GAGVSQSPSNKVTEKGKDVELRCDPISGHTALYWYRQSLGQGLEFLIYFQGNSAPDKSGLPSDRFSAERTGGSVSTLTIQRTQQEDSAVYLCASSLGKEAAGQPQHFGDGTRLSIL.

The chain has TRBV5-6 and TRBJ1-3; the match to TRBD1 covers 8 bases. The CDR3 loop spans 17 amino acids. The ends lost 3 bases at V and 0 bases at J; junction bases unmatched: 8. Germline V lookup: CDR1 SGHDT, CDR2 YYEEEE. CDR3 protein: CASSSTGQVNSGNTIYF. As DNA, the CDR3 is TGTGCCAGCAGCTCGACGGGACAGGTTAACTCTGGAAACACCATATATTTT.

This chain joins TRBV11-3 and TRBJ1-1, with 7 bases matching TRBD1. V trimming: 5 bases; J trimming: 6 bases; junction bases outside the gene matches: 12. This CDR3 has 15 amino acids. Germline CDR1 and CDR2: SGHNT and YENEEA. The CDR3 loop reads CASSDRQGPSAEAFF. The CDR3 DNA reads as TGTGCCAGCAGCGACCGACAGGGACCGAGCGCTGAAGCTTTCTTT.

The rearrangement uses TRBV10-1 and TRBJ1-1, with D possibly TRBD1 on 5 matching bases. V was pared by 4 bases and J by 5 bases, with 11 bases between. Germline V gene lookup returns CDR1 WNHNN and CDR2 SYGVQD (reference sequence). The CDR3 has 13 residues. In DNA form, the CDR3 reads TGCGCCAGCAGTGCAGCAGGGTGGACTGAAGCTTTCTTT. This codes for CASSAAGWTEAFF.

The chain joins TRBV19 to TRBJ2-7; TRBD2 is a possible D gene (5 bases). V was clipped by 4 bases and J by 2 bases, with 12 bases between them. Germline V gene sequence: CDR1 LNHDA, CDR2 SQIVND (reference sequence). The CDR3 covers 14 residues. CDR3 bases: TGTGCCAGTAGTAAAAAGATGCGGGCCTACGAGCAGTACTTC. As protein: CASSKKMRAYEQYF.

The chain employs TRBV28 and TRBJ2-2; a weak D match, TRBD2 (6 bases). CDR1 is MDHEN and CDR2 is SYDVKM in the germline V gene. Trimming took 3 bases from V and 0 from J, leaving 17 bases between them. The CDR3 spans 18 residues. The DNA of the CDR3 is TGTGCCAGCAGTTTTATATTTTTAGCGGAGGCGAACACCGGGGAGCTGTTTTTT. Translated, it gives CASSFIFLAEANTGELFF.